Each of the 15 T cell receptor beta chains below was sequenced from the same sample in a study of cytomegalovirus exposure and HLA in healthy donors. Researchers ran the PCR with 60 Vbeta and 13 Jbeta primers. The data were produced by immunoSEQ multiplex PCR, yet TCRdb's version contains in-frame clones alone and is incomplete. Among roughly 86,000 clones listed, about 80% were seen once. Sequenced input: PBMCs. The receptors shown here come from a female donor in good health and CMV-seronegative.

The gene calls are TRBV28 and TRBJ2-1; 8 bases line up with TRBD2. The CDR3 contains 17 residues. Germline-derived CDR1 and CDR2 are MDHEN and SYDVKM. V shed 5 bases and J 4 bases; nucleotides not matched to a gene: 13. This CDR3 is CASSPREGKGSYNEQFF. The CDR3 DNA is TGTGCCAGCAGTCCCCGGGAGGGGAAAGGGTCATACAATGAGCAGTTCTTC. Complete variable domain (other parts from reference TRBV28 and TRBJ2-1): DVKVTQSSRYLVKRTGEKVFLECVQDMDHENMFWYRQDPGLGLRLIYFSYDVKMKEKGDIPEGYSVSREKKERFSLILESASTNQTSMYLCASSPREGKGSYNEQFFGPGTRLTVL.

The chain links TRBV6-5 to TRBJ1-1, with D possibly being TRBD1 (6 bases). Germline CDR1 is MNHEY and CDR2 is SVGAGI. Trimming cost V 5 bases and J 1 base, with 11 bases left between them. The CDR3 runs 14 residues. CDR3: CASSVSRGNTEAFF. CDR3 DNA: TGTGCCAGCAGTGTATCCAGGGGGAACACTGAAGCTTTCTTT.

This clone was observed a few times. The genes are TRBV5-6 and TRBJ2-1, with a weak D call TRBD1 (5 bases). CDR3 length: 15 residues. Trimming removed 2 bases from V and 6 bases from J, with 15 bases in between. Germline V gene lookup returns CDR1 SGHDT and CDR2 YYEEEE. In DNA, the CDR3 is TGTGCCAGCAGCTTCCAGGGAAGGCAGCTCAATGAGCAGTTCTTC. It is translated as CASSFQGRQLNEQFF.

Note on this clone: A read error may produce the germline difference seen at one junction end. This sequence joins TRBV6-4 and TRBJ2-7; 7 bases map to TRBD2. The CDR3 has 14 residues. Looked up from germline, CDR1 is MRHNA and CDR2 is SNTAGT. The CDR3 DNA reads as TGTGCCAGCAGCGGACTAGACTTCTCCCACGAGCAGTACTTC. It encodes CASSGLDFSHEQYF.

This clone has only a few counts. This rearrangement joins TRBV6-6 to TRBJ2-7, with D perhaps matching TRBD1 (6 bases). CDR1 is MNHNY, CDR2 SVGAGI, per germline (reference sequence). The CDR3 length is 15 residues. Trimming pared 3 bases from V and 4 bases from J, leaving 16 bases between. For the CDR3, the DNA is TGTGCCAGCAGTTATGAGGGACAATCTAATTACGAGCAGTACTTC. Its protein is CASSYEGQSNYEQYF.

The chain has TRBV28 and TRBJ1-1, with 8 bases lining up with TRBD1. The CDR3 consists of 15 residues. V lost 6 bases to trimming and J lost 0 bases; unmatched junction nucleotides: 6. The germline V gene encodes CDR1 MDHEN and CDR2 SYDVKM. The CDR3 nucleotides are TGTGCCAGCAGGCCTAGGGACAGGATGAACACTGAAGCTTTCTTT. Its protein product is CASRPRDRMNTEAFF.

This clone showed up just once. The junction departs from germline at one end; a sequencing error may be responsible. The gene calls are TRBV25-1 and TRBJ2-7; the D is unclear. The CDR3 consists of 12 residues. Germline V gene lookup returns CDR1 MGHDK and CDR2 SYGVNS. CDR3 DNA sequence: TGTGCCAGCAGTGACCCCTCCTTCGAGCAGTACTTC. Its translation: CASSDPSFEQYF.

The chain recombines TRBV28 with TRBJ1-2; 10 bases line up with TRBD1. Germline V gene data show CDR1 as MDHEN and CDR2 as SYDVKM. The CDR3 has 15 residues. Trimming at V came to 6 bases and at J to 5 bases, leaving 9 bases not matched to a gene. CDR3 amino acids: CASRPWTGGGYGYTF. The CDR3 DNA sequence: TGTGCCAGCAGACCCTGGACAGGGGGGGGGTATGGCTACACCTTC.

This rearrangement joins TRBV7-9 to TRBJ2-3; 9 bases align to TRBD1. Trimming removed 3 bases from V and 0 bases from J; junction bases left unmatched: 1. Germline V gene data show CDR1 as SEHNR and CDR2 as FQNEAQ (reference sequence). This CDR3 spans 15 amino acids. The CDR3 DNA is TGTGCCAGCAGCTTCGACAGGGGGAGCACAGATACGCAGTATTTT. This sequence encodes CASSFDRGSTDTQYF.

The chain has TRBV10-3 and TRBJ1-2, with 8 bases matching TRBD1. Germline-derived CDR1 and CDR2 are ENHRY and SYGVKD. V was clipped by 11 bases and J by 3 bases; unmatched bases: 11. The CDR3 has 14 amino acids. The DNA for the CDR3 is TGTGCCTCCTCAGGGGGGACAGGAGACTATGGCTACACCTTC. Translation: CASSGGTGDYGYTF.

This chain joins TRBV28 and TRBJ1-1, with TRBD1 as a possible D gene (5 bases). The CDR3 has 14 residues. V was shortened by 4 bases and J by 7 bases, with 16 bases between the two germline ends. The germline V gene encodes CDR1 MDHEN and CDR2 SYDVKM. DNA for the CDR3: TGTGCCAGCAGTTCTTCCAAGACGGGACTTGAAGCTTTCTTT. It specifies CASSSSKTGLEAFF.

There are a few counts of this clone. J is TRBJ2-3 and V is TRBV2; no clear D gene. Germline V gene lookup returns CDR1 SNHLY and CDR2 FYNNEI. The CDR3 sequence is 12 residues long. The V end lost 4 bases, the J end lost 3 bases, and 5 bases lay between the germline ends. CDR3 nucleotide sequence: TGTGCCAGCAGTGGGGCGACAGATACGCAGTATTTT. It translates to CASSGATDTQYF.

In its sample, this clone was seen once. V is TRBV25-1 and J is TRBJ2-5; 12 bases fit TRBD2. The CDR3 consists of 15 residues. The junction had 3 bases not matched to a gene; V was cut back by 3 bases and J by 4 bases. Germline CDR1 is MGHDK and CDR2 is SYGVNS. This chain's CDR3 is CASSETSGGRETQYF. The CDR3 coding sequence is TGTGCCAGCAGTGAGACTAGCGGGGGACGAGAGACCCAGTACTTC.

This clone was seen only a few times. This chain uses TRBV28 with TRBJ2-1, with TRBD1 matching over 8 bases. The V segment lost 5 bases and the J segment 7 bases; nucleotides outside the gene matches: 13. This CDR3 is built from 16 residues. CDR1 MDHEN and CDR2 SYDVKM come from the germline V gene. The CDR3 DNA follows: TGTGCCAGCAGTGCCCGACTCAGGGGGCGCAGGAATGAGCAGTTCTTC. It is translated as CASSARLRGRRNEQFF. The complete variable domain, with remaining parts taken from reference TRBV28 and TRBJ2-1, reads DVKVTQSSRYLVKRTGEKVFLECVQDMDHENMFWYRQDPGLGLRLIYFSYDVKMKEKGDIPEGYSVSREKKERFSLILESASTNQTSMYLCASSARLRGRRNEQFFGPGTRLTVL.

The rearrangement joins TRBV6-5 to TRBJ2-7, with unresolved D. CDR1 is MNHEY, CDR2 SVGAGI, per germline. The V end lost 4 bases, the J end lost 3 bases, and 16 bases lay between the germline ends. The CDR3 is 15 amino acids. CDR3 residues: CASSSQVGGLYEQYF. The CDR3 coding sequence is TGTGCCAGCAGTTCCCAGGTGGGTGGGCTCTACGAGCAGTACTTC.